What follows describes a single T cell receptor beta chain. Its antigen is currently not known. Within one base of it there is no much larger clone, and no base qualities were kept. The CDR3 covers 18 residues, taking in both the cysteine and the phenylalanine. The read is trimmed to its CDR3 DNA, 54 bases read in frame from base 1. The germline V and J ends show losses of 3 bases and 1 base respectively, and no gene match explains 16 bases of the junction. The germline V gene encodes CDR1 DFQATT and CDR2 SNEGSKA (reference sequence). Libraries were prepared through 5' RACE. TCRdb records Illumina HiSeq 2000 as the sequencer. A universal primer binding site was added through template switching, and the final cDNA carried a unique molecular identifier so that TCR cDNA molecules could be counted accurately. First-strand cDNA for TCR alpha and beta chains was synthesized from specific primers in the conserved constant-segment region. Each cDNA library was double barcoded, with a SMART-Mk sample barcode plus Illumina barcodes, to control for contamination. TruSeq adapter sequences along with Illumina sample barcodes were introduced in two successive PCR steps. The TCR alpha and beta cDNA libraries were sequenced on the Illumina HiSeq platform using custom primers. The authors' analysis ran thus. MiGEC processed the raw reads to extract unique molecular identifiers, while MiXCR was used to determine the CDR3 positions. Recombination models were inferred per individual with the repgenHMM and IGoR tools using an EM algorithm. The analysis of shared clonotypes was done with the tcR package in R, with sharing normalized by the product of cloneset sizes. To study raw recombination without the effects of thymic and clonal selection, out-of-frame nonproductive sequences were analyzed. TCRdb trimmed the raw reads at Q25, called clones with MiXCR and kept productive beta chains. Merged by CDR3 protein, the rows form single entries marked with the most common genes and DNA. For this entry, the V and J calls and clone size follow TCRdb and not the study's own pipeline. Here the sample has around 250,000 distinct CDR3 sequences; about 13% occur a single time. Jointly, the top ten make up roughly 3.7% of the sample.

The sample belongs to a study of identical twins (dated by TCRdb to the mid-2010s). A note on the overall study: To test whether fetal clonotypes persist, the study used deep sequencing on TCR alpha and beta repertoires from monozygotic twins, unrelated adults of various ages, and cord blood. To rule out contamination, the twin experiments were replicated at different times with different library preparation protocols. Points the paper makes about the study in general: A weaker excess of twin sharing was found in beta out-of-frame sequences because the signal-to-noise ratio was lowered by fewer shared sequences. Compared with coincidental sharing between unrelated individuals, out-of-frame TCR alpha sequences shared between twins had an excess of sequences with low generation probability. Zero-insertion analyses could be partly confounded by invariant T cells such as MAIT and iNKT, although diverse VJ usage argued against such confounding for most clonotypes. Out-of-frame TCR alpha sharing in monozygotic twins was systematically underestimated by recombination models, whereas sharing between unrelated individuals was in agreement with the recombination models. Because the same donors could not be followed over many years, conclusions were based on cross-sectional statistical analysis. Abundant cord blood beta clonotypes had fewer insertions, young adult naive repertoires showed a similar but weaker trend, and memory repertoires showed no such trend.

Every donor was a healthy Caucasian. The twin cohort comprised three pairs of female monozygotic twins, all aged about 18 to 30 years. Using Miltenyi CD45RO+ enrichment and human naive T-cell isolation kits, memory (CD45RO+) and naive T cells were isolated from PBMC. These data are also associated with another study on yellow fever vaccine responses in identical twins. The second study reports: The authors reported that the T cell response to vaccination in identical twins appeared partly convergent and partly personalized. Focusing on identical twins, the study followed the T cell clones that responded to the vaccine, and did so with precision.

The TCR sequence derives from a woman under 30 in good health. The source material was memory (CD45RO+) T cells sorted from blood. This sample's cell subset or site label indicates: CD45RO+ enriched T cells. The sequence links TRBV20-1 to TRBJ2-5, with 8 middle bases fitting TRBD2. The CDR3 loop reads CSASPVASGRTSQETQYF. The sequenced DNA is TGCAGTGCTAGCCCCGTGGCTAGCGGGCGCACGAGCCAAGAGACCCAGTACTTC.